This entry lists 7 T cell receptor beta chains sequenced from one sample in a study of blood T cell repertoires in COVID-19. Method: immunoSEQ multiplex PCR; TCRdb's copy keeps in-frame clones and lacks some. In the table there are some 77,000 clones, roughly 89% of which are singletons. Source material: peripheral blood. These receptors were collected from an elderly woman with active or convalescent COVID-19.

The chain joins TRBV5-8 to TRBJ1-3; a possible D gene is TRBD1 (5 bases). CDR3 length equals 14 residues. Germline values: CDR1 SGHTS, CDR2 YDEGEE. Trimming took 4 bases from V and 0 from J, leaving 8 bases between them. The CDR3 loop is CASSRQLSGNTIYF. The DNA of the CDR3 is TGTGCCAGCAGCAGACAGCTCTCTGGAAACACCATATATTTT.

This chain links TRBV28 with TRBJ1-6; D perhaps matches TRBD1 (5 bases). The germline gives CDR1 MDHEN, CDR2 SYDVKM. The CDR3 has 14 residues. Trimming stripped 8 bases from V and 3 bases from J, with 11 bases between. The CDR3 reads CASAPGGYNSPLHF. The CDR3 nucleotides read TGTGCCAGCGCCCCCGGGGGCTATAATTCACCCCTCCACTTT.

This chain links TRBV5-4 with TRBJ2-1; 8 nucleotides agree with TRBD1. The trim removed 5 bases at V and 13 bases at J, leaving 8 bases unmatched. This CDR3 region has 12 residues. The germline V gene encodes CDR1 SGHNT and CDR2 YYREEE (reference sequence). This CDR3 is CASRTPGGVQFF. The CDR3 DNA sequence: TGTGCCAGCAGAACCCCAGGGGGCGTCCAGTTCTTC.

This chain joins TRBV4-2 and TRBJ1-2; 7 positions agree with TRBD1. V lost 0 bases, J lost 8 bases, and 9 bases stayed unmatched. In germline, CDR1 is LGHNA, CDR2 YNFKEQ. The CDR3 loop spans 15 amino acids. The chain's CDR3 is CASSQDLRQGRGYTF. The CDR3 nucleotides read TGTGCCAGCAGCCAAGATCTGAGACAGGGCCGGGGCTACACCTTC.

The chain has TRBV27 and TRBJ2-5; 9 bases line up with TRBD2. The CDR3 consists of 14 residues. J was trimmed by 4 bases and V by 5 bases; bases with no gene match: 5. CDR1 is MNHEY, CDR2 SMNVEV, per germline (reference sequence). The DNA of the CDR3 is TGTGCCAGCAGTCTCATAGCGGGAGCAGAGACCCAGTACTTC. It codes for CASSLIAGAETQYF.

The chain joins TRBV7-2 to TRBJ2-3; D may be TRBD1 (5 bases). Germline CDR1 reads SGHTA; CDR2 reads FQGNSA. Trimming took off 2 bases at V and 7 bases at J, with 13 bases between the two ends. The CDR3 length is 14 residues. The DNA of the CDR3 is TGTGCCAGCAGCTTAAGGCAGGGCTGGAATACGCAGTATTTT. It codes for CASSLRQGWNTQYF.

The gene calls are TRBV28 and TRBJ1-5; a weak D match, TRBD1 (5 bases). This CDR3 spans 15 amino acids. Germline V gene data show CDR1 as MDHEN and CDR2 as SYDVKM. The V end lost 2 bases, the J end lost 6 bases, and 14 bases lay between the germline ends. CDR3: CASSLQFVGGQPQHF. In DNA, the CDR3 is TGTGCCAGCAGTTTACAGTTTGTGGGGGGTCAGCCCCAGCATTTT.